The entry below gives a single T cell receptor beta chain sequence along with its context. Antigen unknown. The sample originates from a study of Ad26.COV2.S vaccination and SARS-CoV-2 variants. About the study: Trial arm assignment for the donor was COV1001 Ad26.COV2.S.

Points from the study as a whole: Vaccinees and placebo recipients showed similar non-spike TCR breadth.

Trimming pared 8 bases from V and 6 bases from J, leaving 22 bases between. The CDR3 loop spans 15 amino acids. Germline V gene lookup returns CDR1 MNHEY and CDR2 SMNVEV (reference sequence). Assay: immunoSEQ multiplex PCR; the TCRdb copy retains only in-frame clones and omits some. This sample has about 400,000 clones, with roughly 85% found just once. Treatment described: approximately 18 received Ad26.COV2.S at low or high dose, single or two shots; roughly 5 received placebo; per-sample allocation not given. All samples were drawn on day 63, counting from the first vaccine or placebo injection. Boston supplied an adult donor aged 18-55 years. The study used a vaccine consisting of an Ad26 vector that expressed Wuhan-strain SARS-CoV-2 spike.

V usage is TRBV27 and J usage is TRBJ1-2; D gene ambiguous. This TCR was recovered from a person between 18 and 60 years old who received the Ad26.COV2.S COVID-19 vaccine or a placebo. Sequenced material: peripheral blood, taken in a trial of Ad26.COV2.S vaccine versus placebo. The CDR3 loop reads CASRANVAERDGYTF. The CDR3 DNA reads TGTGCCAGCCGTGCCAACGTGGCCGAACGGGATGGCTACACCTTC.